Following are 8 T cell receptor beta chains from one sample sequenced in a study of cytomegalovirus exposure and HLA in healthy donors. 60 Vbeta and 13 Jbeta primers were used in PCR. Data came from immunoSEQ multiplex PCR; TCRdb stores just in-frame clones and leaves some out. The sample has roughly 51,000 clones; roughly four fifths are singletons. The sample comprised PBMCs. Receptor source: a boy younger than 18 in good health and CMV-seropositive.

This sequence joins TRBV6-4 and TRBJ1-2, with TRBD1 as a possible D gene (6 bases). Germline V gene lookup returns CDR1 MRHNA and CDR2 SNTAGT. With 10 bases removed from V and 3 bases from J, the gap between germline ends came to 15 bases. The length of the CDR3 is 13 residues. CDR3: CATRDNRYYGYTF. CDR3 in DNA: TGTGCCACCCGGGACAACCGGTACTATGGCTACACCTTC.

CDR3 sequence: CASSITGSTPLHF. The CDR3 DNA reads TGTGCCAGTAGTATAACAGGGTCGACACCCCTCCACTTT. The V gene is TRBV19, the J gene TRBJ1-6; tentative D call: TRBD1 (6 bases). Germline loops: CDR1 LNHDA, CDR2 SQIVND (reference sequence). The CDR3 length is 13 residues. V dropped 2 bases and J dropped 11 bases, with 10 bases sitting between them.

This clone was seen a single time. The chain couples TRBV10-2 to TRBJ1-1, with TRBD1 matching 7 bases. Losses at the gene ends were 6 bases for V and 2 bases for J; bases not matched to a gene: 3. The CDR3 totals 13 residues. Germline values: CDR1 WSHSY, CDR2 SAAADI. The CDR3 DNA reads TGCGCCAGCAGGGGACAGCATAACACTGAAGCTTTCTTT. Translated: CASRGQHNTEAFF.

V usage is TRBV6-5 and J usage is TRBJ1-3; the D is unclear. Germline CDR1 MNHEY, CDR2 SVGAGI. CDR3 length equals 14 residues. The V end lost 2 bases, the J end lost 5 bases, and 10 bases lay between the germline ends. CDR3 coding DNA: TGTGCCAGCAGTTACAAATCATCCCGAAACACCATATATTTT. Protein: CASSYKSSRNTIYF.

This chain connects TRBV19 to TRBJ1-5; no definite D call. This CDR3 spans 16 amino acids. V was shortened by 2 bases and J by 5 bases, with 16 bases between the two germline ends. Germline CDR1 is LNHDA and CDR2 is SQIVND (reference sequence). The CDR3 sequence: CASSISGMISDQPQHF. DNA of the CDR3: TGTGCCAGTAGTATATCAGGAATGATATCAGATCAGCCCCAGCATTTT.

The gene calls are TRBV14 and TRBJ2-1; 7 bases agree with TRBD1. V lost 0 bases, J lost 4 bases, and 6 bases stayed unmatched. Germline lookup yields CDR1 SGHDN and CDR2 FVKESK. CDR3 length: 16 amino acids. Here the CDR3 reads CASSQDTGAPYNEQFF. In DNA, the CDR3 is TGTGCCAGCAGCCAAGATACAGGGGCTCCATACAATGAGCAGTTCTTC.

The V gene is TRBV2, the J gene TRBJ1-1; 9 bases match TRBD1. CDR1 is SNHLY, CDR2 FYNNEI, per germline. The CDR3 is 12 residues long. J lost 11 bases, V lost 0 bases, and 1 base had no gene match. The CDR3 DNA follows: TGTGCCAGCAGTGAAGCTGGGACAGGGGCTTTCTTT. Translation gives CASSEAGTGAFF.

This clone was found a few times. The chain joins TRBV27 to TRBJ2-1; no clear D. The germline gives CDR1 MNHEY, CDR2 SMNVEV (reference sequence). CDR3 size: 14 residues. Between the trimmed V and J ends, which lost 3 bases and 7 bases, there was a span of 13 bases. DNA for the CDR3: TGTGCCAGCAGTTTGAACCCAGTCGGGAATGAGCAGTTCTTC. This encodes CASSLNPVGNEQFF.